This TCR beta chain was obtained from a study of control samples from healthy donors and cancer patients. The V gene lost 4 bases and the J gene lost 9 bases, with 16 bases spanning the gap. Germline CDR1 is MDHEN and CDR2 is SYDVKM. The CDR3 extends over 15 amino acids. The data were produced by immunoSEQ multiplex PCR, yet TCRdb's version contains in-frame clones alone and is incomplete. The profile shows 130,000 to 150,000 clones, more than 85% of them singletons. Sample: blood. This receptor was obtained from a man aged 25-40 years in good health. The V call is TRBV28, the J call TRBJ1-6; no clear D gene. CDR3 protein: CASSSEGLGVSPLHF. The CDR3 coding sequence is TGTGCCAGCAGTTCGGAAGGCCTTGGGGTTTCACCCCTCCACTTT.